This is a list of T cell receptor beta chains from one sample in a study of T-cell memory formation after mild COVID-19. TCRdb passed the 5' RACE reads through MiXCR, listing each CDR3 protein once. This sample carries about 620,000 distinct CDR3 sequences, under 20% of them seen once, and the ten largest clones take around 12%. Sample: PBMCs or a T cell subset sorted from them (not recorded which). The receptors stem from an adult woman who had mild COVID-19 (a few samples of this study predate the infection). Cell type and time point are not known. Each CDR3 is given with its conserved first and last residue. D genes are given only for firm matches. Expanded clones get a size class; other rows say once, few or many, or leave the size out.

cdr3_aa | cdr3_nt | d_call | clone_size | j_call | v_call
CSAPGSHTVDTQYF | TGCAGTGCCCCGGGGAGCCACACGGTGGATACGCAGTATTTT | - | few | TRBJ2-3 | TRBV20-1
CASSKRGSSYNEQFF | TGTGCCAGCAGCAAAAGGGGGAGCTCCTACAATGAGCAGTTCTTC | - | many | TRBJ2-1 | TRBV6-2/TRBV6-3
CASSFLLGSDVLTF | TGTGCCAGCAGCTTTTTATTGGGTAGCGACGTCCTGACTTTC | - | many | TRBJ2-6 | TRBV7-6
CASGRAPPQETQYF | TGTGCCAGCGGACGGGCCCCTCCGCAAGAGACCCAGTACTTC | - | - | TRBJ2-5 | TRBV2
CSASTGGAYEQYF | TGCAGTGCTAGCACAGGGGGCGCCTACGAGCAGTACTTC | TRBD1 | - | TRBJ2-7 | TRBV20-1
CASRPWGKETQYF | TGTGCCAGCCGCCCTTGGGGGAAAGAGACCCAGTACTTC | - | many | TRBJ2-5 | TRBV7-9
CASSQDQDSGVYTGELFF | TGCGCCAGCAGCCAAGATCAAGATAGCGGGGTGTACACCGGGGAGCTGTTTTTT | TRBD2 | few | TRBJ2-2 | TRBV4-1
CASSPPGLAGETQYF | TGTGCCAGCTCACCACCGGGACTAGCGGGAGAGACCCAGTACTTC | TRBD2 | - | TRBJ2-5 | TRBV18
CASSPGGLVERTDTQYF | TGTGCCAGCTCACCAGGGGGACTAGTAGAACGCACAGATACGCAGTATTTT | TRBD2 | - | TRBJ2-3 | TRBV18
CASSQDRTRETQYF | TGCGCCAGCAGCCAAGATCGGACGCGTGAGACCCAGTACTTC | - | few | TRBJ2-5 | TRBV4-1
CASSEAGQRNYGYTF | TGTGCCAGCAGTGAAGCAGGGCAGCGTAACTATGGCTACACCTTC | - | few | TRBJ1-2 | TRBV6-1
CASRGDRRGSSYNEQFF | TGTGCCAGCAGGGGGGATCGGCGGGGGAGCTCCTACAATGAGCAGTTCTTC | TRBD2 | - | TRBJ2-1 | TRBV6-6
CAWSNLGGNEQFF | TGTGCCTGGAGTAACCTGGGGGGCAATGAGCAGTTCTTC | - | few | TRBJ2-1 | TRBV30
CASSLPKLAGGNNEQFF | TGCGCCAGCAGCTTGCCGAAACTAGCGGGAGGAAACAATGAGCAGTTCTTC | TRBD2 | - | TRBJ2-1 | TRBV5-1
CASSQGASGAYIQYF | TGTGCCAGCAGCCAAGGGGCTAGCGGGGCATACATTCAGTACTTC | TRBD2 | few | TRBJ2-4 | TRBV4-2
CSVEVVGQGFGELFF | TGCAGCGTTGAAGTGGTAGGACAGGGATTCGGGGAGCTGTTTTTT | TRBD1 | few | TRBJ2-2 | TRBV29-1
CASSGIPKASGSRVNEQFF | TGCGCCAGCAGCGGGATCCCGAAGGCTAGCGGGAGTCGAGTCAATGAGCAGTTCTTC | TRBD2 | few | TRBJ2-1 | TRBV5-1
CASRPGVAEAYEQYF | TGTGCCAGCAGACCGGGGGTCGCGGAAGCCTACGAGCAGTACTTC | - | - | TRBJ2-7 | TRBV5-4
CSAPISGRTETQYF | TGCAGTGCTCCTATTAGCGGGAGAACGGAGACCCAGTACTTC | TRBD2 | - | TRBJ2-5 | TRBV20-1
CASSLRTGSYQPQHF | TGCGCCAGCAGCCTCCGGACAGGGTCGTATCAGCCCCAGCATTTT | TRBD1 | - | TRBJ1-5 | TRBV4-1
CAWNFITTGELFF | TGTGCCTGGAATTTTATCACCACCGGGGAGCTGTTTTTT | - | - | TRBJ2-2 | TRBV30
CASRNFRRNSGNTIYF | TGTGCCAGCAGAAACTTCAGACGTAACTCTGGAAACACCATATATTTT | - | - | TRBJ1-3 | TRBV6-5
CSARESPFLDYGYTF | TGCAGTGCTAGAGAGTCACCCTTCCTTGACTATGGCTACACCTTC | - | few | TRBJ1-2 | TRBV20-1
CASSQSRAVNTEAFF | TGTGCCAGCAGCCAATCGCGAGCGGTCAACACTGAAGCTTTCTTT | - | few | TRBJ1-1 | TRBV16
CATSEPPQGNEQFF | TGTGCCACCAGTGAACCACCACAGGGGAATGAGCAGTTCTTC | TRBD1 | - | TRBJ2-1 | TRBV24-1
CASSLQTYTEAFF | TGTGCCAGCAGCTTACAGACTTACACTGAAGCTTTCTTT | - | - | TRBJ1-1 | TRBV7-2
CASSPLFGTGVQYTQYF | TGTGCCAGCTCACCCCTTTTCGGGACAGGGGTTCAATATACGCAGTATTTT | TRBD1 | few | TRBJ2-3 | TRBV18
CASSQDPGQQETQYF | TGTGCCAGCAGCCAAGACCCCGGACAGCAAGAGACCCAGTACTTC | - | few | TRBJ2-5 | TRBV3-1
CSVRDGNNSPLHF | TGCAGCGTACGGGACGGGAATAATTCACCCCTCCACTTT | - | - | TRBJ1-6 | TRBV29-1